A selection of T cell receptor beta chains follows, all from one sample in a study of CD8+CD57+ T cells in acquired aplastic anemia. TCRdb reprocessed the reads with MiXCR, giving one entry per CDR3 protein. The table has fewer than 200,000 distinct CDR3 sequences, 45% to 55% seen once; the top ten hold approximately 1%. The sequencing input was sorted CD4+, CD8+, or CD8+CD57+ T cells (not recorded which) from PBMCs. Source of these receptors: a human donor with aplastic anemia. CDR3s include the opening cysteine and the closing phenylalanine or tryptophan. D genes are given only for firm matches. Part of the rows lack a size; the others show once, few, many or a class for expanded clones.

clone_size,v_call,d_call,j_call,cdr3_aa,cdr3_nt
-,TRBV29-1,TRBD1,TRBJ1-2,CSVETRQGNYGYTF,TGCAGCGTTGAAACCCGACAGGGGAACTATGGCTACACCTTC
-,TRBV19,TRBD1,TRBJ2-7,CASIGRKQGVYEQYF,TGTGCCAGTATAGGAAGGAAACAGGGGGTATACGAGCAGTACTTC
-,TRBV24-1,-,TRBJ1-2,CATSVTGFYGYTF,TGTGCCACCAGTGTTACAGGGTTCTATGGCTACACCTTC
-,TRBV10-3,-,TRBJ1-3,CAASAGRTHGNTIYF,TGTGCCGCCAGTGCAGGGCGAACACATGGAAACACCATATATTTT
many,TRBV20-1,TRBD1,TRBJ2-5,CSARQGARETQYF,TGCAGTGCAAGGCAGGGGGCAAGAGAGACCCAGTACTTC
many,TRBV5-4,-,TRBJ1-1,CASSFGHISSEAFF,TGTGCCAGCAGCTTTGGACACATTTCGAGTGAAGCTTTCTTT
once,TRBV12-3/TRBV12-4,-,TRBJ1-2,CASSFTWVEDYGYTF,TGTGCCAGCAGCTTTACTTGGGTGGAAGACTATGGCTACACCTTC
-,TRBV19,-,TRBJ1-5,CASSTRDNNQPQHF,TGTGCCAGTAGTACCAGGGACAATAATCAGCCCCAGCATTTT
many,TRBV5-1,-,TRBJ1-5,CASSLGGYQPQHF,TGCGCCAGCAGCTTGGGAGGGTATCAGCCCCAGCATTTT
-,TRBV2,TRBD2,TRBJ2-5,CASRRGLAGTNWYQETQYF,TGTGCCAGCAGGCGAGGACTAGCGGGAACCAACTGGTACCAAGAGACCCAGTACTTC
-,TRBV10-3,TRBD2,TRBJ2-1,CAISEGLAVNEQFF,TGTGCCATCAGTGAAGGACTAGCAGTCAATGAGCAGTTCTTC
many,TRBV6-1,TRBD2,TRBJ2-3,CATLGTSADTQYF,TGTGCCACCCTAGGGACTAGCGCAGATACGCAGTATTTT
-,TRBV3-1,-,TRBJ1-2,CASSQGPLDRTRKGYTF,TGTGCCAGCAGCCAAGGACCCCTAGACAGGACTCGGAAGGGCTACACCTTC
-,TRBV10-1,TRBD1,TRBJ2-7,CASSDGGQGLAYEQYF,TGCGCCAGCAGTGACGGGGGACAGGGGTTAGCGTACGAGCAGTACTTT
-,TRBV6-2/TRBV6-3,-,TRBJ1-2,CASSYNQQGQGYGYTF,TGTGCCAGCAGTTACAATCAACAGGGCCAAGGTTATGGCTACACCTTC
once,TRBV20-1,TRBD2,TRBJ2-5,CSASRASGDQETQYF,TGCAGTGCTAGTCGGGCTAGCGGAGACCAAGAGACCCAGTACTTC
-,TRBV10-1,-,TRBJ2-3,CASSSVPTDTQYF,TGCGCCAGCAGTTCTGTCCCCACCGATACGCAGTATTTT
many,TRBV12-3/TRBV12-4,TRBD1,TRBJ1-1,CASSLGRGQVRNTEAFF,TGTGCCAGCAGTTTAGGCAGGGGGCAGGTGAGGAACACTGAAGCTTTCTTT
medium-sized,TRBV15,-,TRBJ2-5,CATSSNGGAGETQYF,TGTGCCACCAGCAGCAATGGGGGGGCAGGGGAGACCCAGTACTTC
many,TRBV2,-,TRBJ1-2,CASREDRSIGYTF,TGTGCCAGCAGAGAGGACCGTAGCATTGGCTACACCTTC
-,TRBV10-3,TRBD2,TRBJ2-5,CAISEIGGGGETQYF,TGTGCCATCAGTGAGATCGGGGGGGGCGGAGAGACCCAGTACTTC
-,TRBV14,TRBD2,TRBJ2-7,CASSQAGGANYEQYF,TGTGCCAGCAGCCAAGCGGGGGGGGCCAACTACGAGCAGTACTTC
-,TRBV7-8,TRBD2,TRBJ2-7,CASSRPDLTSGATYEQYF,TGTGCCAGCAGCCGACCGGACCTGACTAGCGGGGCCACCTACGAGCAGTACTTC
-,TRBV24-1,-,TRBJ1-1,CATSGPDYGTEAFF,TGTGCCACCAGCGGTCCGGATTACGGCACTGAAGCTTTCTTT
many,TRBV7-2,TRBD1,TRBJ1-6,CASSLAVVGTGSNSPLHF,TGTGCCAGCAGCTTAGCAGTAGTCGGGACAGGGAGTAATTCACCCCTCCACTTT
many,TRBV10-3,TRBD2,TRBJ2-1,CAISEGLAAPYNEQFF,TGTGCCATCAGTGAAGGACTAGCGGCTCCCTACAATGAGCAGTTCTTC
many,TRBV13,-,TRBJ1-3,CASSLALGASSGNTIYF,TGTGCCAGCAGCTTAGCCCTAGGGGCTTCCTCTGGAAACACCATATATTTT
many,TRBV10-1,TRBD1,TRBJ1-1,CASSVLGQGNTEAFF,TGCGCCAGCAGTGTACTAGGACAGGGGAACACTGAAGCTTTCTTT
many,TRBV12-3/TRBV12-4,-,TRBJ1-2,CASSLFMGGYTF,TGTGCCAGCAGTTTATTCATGGGAGGCTACACCTTC
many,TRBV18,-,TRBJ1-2,CASSPGNGYTF,TGTGCCAGCTCACCAGGGAATGGCTACACCTTC
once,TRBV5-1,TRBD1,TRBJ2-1,CASSGGDRVYNEQFF,TGCGCCAGTAGTGGGGGGGACAGGGTTTACAATGAGCAGTTCTTC
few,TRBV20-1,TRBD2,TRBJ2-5,CSARSKRGGRGEETQYF,TGCAGTGCTAGATCCAAACGGGGCGGGAGGGGCGAAGAGACCCAGTACTTC
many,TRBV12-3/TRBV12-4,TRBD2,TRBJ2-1,CASSLVTAGGHNEQFF,TGTGCCAGCAGTTTAGTCACAGCGGGGGGACACAATGAGCAGTTCTTC
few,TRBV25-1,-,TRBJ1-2,CASSELRGYTF,TGTGCCAGCAGTGAACTTAGAGGCTACACCTTC
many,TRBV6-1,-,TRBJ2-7,CASTAGTSSYEQYF,TGTGCCAGCACAGCCGGGACAAGCTCCTACGAGCAGTACTTC
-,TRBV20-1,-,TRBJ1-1,CSAEKDLAGTEAFF,TGCAGTGCGGAAAAGGACCTCGCTGGCACTGAAGCTTTCTTT
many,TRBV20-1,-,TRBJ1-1,CSAAQGTLNTEAFF,TGCAGTGCCGCACAGGGAACCCTGAACACTGAAGCTTTCTTT
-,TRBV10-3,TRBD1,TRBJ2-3,CAISGGGQGPTSTDTQYF,TGTGCCATCAGTGGGGGGGGACAGGGACCAACTAGCACAGATACGCAGTATTTT
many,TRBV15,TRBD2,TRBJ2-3,CATSASGGSTDTQYF,TGTGCCACCAGCGCCAGCGGGGGGAGCACAGATACGCAGTATTTT
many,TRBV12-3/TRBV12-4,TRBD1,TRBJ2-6,CASSTAGTGTTGANVLTF,TGTGCCAGCAGTACGGCCGGGACAGGGACTACGGGGGCCAACGTCCTGACTTTC
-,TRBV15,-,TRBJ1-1,CATRGRNTEAFF,TGTGCCACCCGGGGGCGGAACACTGAAGCTTTCTTT
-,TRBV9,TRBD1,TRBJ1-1,CASSAGQGYTEAFF,TGTGCCAGCAGCGCGGGACAGGGGTACACTGAAGCTTTCTTT